The 31 T cell receptor beta chains in this list originate from one sample, sequenced in a study of blood T cell repertoires in COVID-19. TCRdb keeps only in-frame clones here, not all; method: immunoSEQ multiplex PCR. The repertoire has 130,000 or so clones, around 83% of them found once; the top ten carry 3% to 3.5%. The material sequenced was peripheral blood. Receptor source: a woman of 80 years or more with acute or convalescent COVID-19.

The J gene is TRBJ2-5, the V gene TRBV7-9, with D perhaps matching TRBD2 (6 bases). This CDR3 spans 14 amino acids. Trimming removed 5 bases at V and 5 bases at J, with 15 bases between. CDR1 and CDR2 from the germline V gene are SEHNR and FQNEAQ (reference sequence). CDR3 sequence (DNA): TGTGCCAGCAGCCACCTGGGGGGTCTGGAGACCCAGTACTTC. Residues: CASSHLGGLETQYF.

The chain recombines TRBV4-2 with TRBJ2-6; 8 positions match TRBD1. The CDR3 contains 18 residues. Germline V gene data show CDR1 as LGHNA and CDR2 as YNFKEQ. Trimming at V came to 4 bases and at J to 0 bases, leaving 8 bases not matched to a gene. Written as DNA, the CDR3 is TGTGCCAGCAGCCTCGCGGGACAGGTACGCTCTGGGGCCAACGTCCTGACTTTC. Translation gives CASSLAGQVRSGANVLTF.

J is TRBJ1-4 and V is TRBV4-1; D not resolved. CDR1 is MGHRA, CDR2 YSYEKL, per germline. This CDR3 spans 15 amino acids. V was pared by 3 bases and J by 7 bases, with 15 bases between. This CDR3 is CASSQTEAVIEKLFF. CDR3 DNA sequence: TGCGCCAGCAGCCAGACCGAGGCGGTCATTGAAAAACTGTTTTTT.

The J gene is TRBJ1-5, the V gene TRBV3-1 (or the pseudogene TRBV3-2); 8 bases fit TRBD1. CDR3 length: 15 amino acids. CDR1 and CDR2 (germline): LGHDT, YNNKEL (reference sequence). J was trimmed by 12 bases and V by 0 bases; bases with no gene match: 10. Written as DNA, the CDR3 is TGTGCCAGCAGCCAAGATACGACAGGGGCTGCACACCAGCATTTT. This encodes CASSQDTTGAAHQHF.

The chain joins TRBV12-3 or TRBV12-4 to TRBJ1-4; D is undetermined. This CDR3 spans 12 amino acids. Trimming removed 5 bases at V and 8 bases at J, with 9 bases between. For the CDR3, the DNA is TGTGCCAGCAGTCAGACGGGGGAAAAACTGTTTTTT. Amino acids: CASSQTGEKLFF.

This clone was counted only a few times. J is TRBJ2-3 and V is TRBV7-3, with a possible D match to TRBD2 (5 bases). V lost 3 bases, J lost 0 bases, and 13 bases lay in between. Germline V gives CDR1 SGHTA, CDR2 FQGTGA. The CDR3 covers 16 residues. The CDR3 is CASSFGSGSSTDTQYF. CDR3 sequence (DNA): TGTGCCAGCAGCTTCGGCTCGGGGTCTAGCACAGATACGCAGTATTTT.

This clone was recorded only once. The CDR3 sequence: CASSLRGGINQPQHF. Written as DNA, the CDR3 is TGTGCCAGCAGCTTAAGGGGCGGTATCAATCAGCCCCAGCATTTT. V and J are TRBV7-8 and TRBJ1-5; the D gene is possibly TRBD1 (5 bases). The V gene lost 2 bases and the J gene lost 3 bases, with 11 bases spanning the gap. The germline V gene has CDR1 SGHVS and CDR2 FQNEAQ. There are 15 residues in the CDR3.

The sample holds one count of this clone. DNA for the CDR3: TGTGCCATCAGTGAAACAGGCGGGGGGGACTATGGCTACACCTTC. It yields the protein CAISETGGGDYGYTF. This rearrangement joins TRBV10-3 to TRBJ1-2, with TRBD1 as a possible D gene (5 bases). The germline CDR1 and CDR2 sequences are ENHRY and SYGVKD. There are 15 residues in the CDR3. The V end lost 3 bases, the J end lost 3 bases, and 14 bases lay between the germline ends.

V usage is TRBV9 and J usage is TRBJ1-2; TRBD1 matches 8 bases. The CDR3 runs 13 residues. V lost 0 bases, J lost 7 bases, and 2 bases stayed unmatched. CDR1 SGDLS and CDR2 YYNGEE come from the germline V gene. The CDR3 nucleotides read TGTGCCAGCAGCGTAGTACAGGGGGGTGGCTACACCTTC. Its protein product is CASSVVQGGGYTF.

CDR3 loop: CASGLTTGQGKFF. In DNA form, the CDR3 reads TGTGCTAGTGGTTTGACGACAGGACAAGGGAAGTTCTTC. The rearrangement uses TRBV12-5 and TRBJ2-1; D is perhaps TRBD1 (6 bases). This CDR3 spans 13 amino acids. V lost 2 bases, J lost 14 bases, and 16 bases lay in between. The germline V gene encodes CDR1 LGHNT and CDR2 FRNRAP.

The chain carries TRBV7-8 and TRBJ1-1, with D hard to call. Germline CDR1 SGHVS, CDR2 FQNEAQ. V lost 5 bases to trimming and J lost 2 bases, with 9 bases between them. This CDR3 has 13 amino acids. CDR3 DNA: TGTGCCAGCAGCCTCGTTGTCAACACTGAAGCTTTCTTT. As protein: CASSLVVNTEAFF.

This chain links TRBV3-1 (or the pseudogene TRBV3-2) with TRBJ2-7, with D perhaps TRBD1 (5 bases). Germline CDR1 reads LGHDT; CDR2 reads YNNKEL (reference sequence). With 6 bases removed from V and 4 bases from J, the gap between germline ends came to 16 bases. This CDR3 spans 14 amino acids. The CDR3 nucleotides are TGTGCCAGCAGTAAAGGTAGGGGCCCTTACGAGCAGTACTTC. Residues: CASSKGRGPYEQYF.

The chain uses TRBV19 and TRBJ1-2, with 7 bases that match TRBD1. The CDR3 has 13 residues. Trimming cost V 7 bases and J 6 bases; bases outside gene matches: 8. CDR1 and CDR2 (germline): LNHDA, SQIVND (reference sequence). The CDR3 reads CASIDRVSDGYTF. The CDR3 DNA follows: TGTGCCAGTATCGACAGGGTTAGTGATGGCTACACCTTC.

This CDR3 is CASSPGTATEAFF. CDR3 nucleotide sequence: TGTGCCAGTAGCCCGGGGACAGCCACTGAAGCTTTCTTT. The chain carries TRBV19 and TRBJ1-1; 7 nucleotides line up with TRBD1. The germline CDR1 and CDR2 sequences are LNHDA and SQIVND (reference sequence). V lost 6 bases, J lost 4 bases, and 5 bases stayed unmatched. The CDR3 has 13 amino acids.

This clone was seen a few times. The chain joins TRBV7-2 to TRBJ1-4; 11 bases are shared with TRBD1. The germline gives CDR1 SGHTA, CDR2 FQGNSA. This CDR3 has 18 residues. V lost 1 base to trimming and J lost 5 bases; unmatched junction nucleotides: 9. The CDR3 bases are TGTGCCAGCAGCTTAGTACTAGGGACAGGGGGGGAGAATGAAAAACTGTTTTTT. This translates into CASSLVLGTGGENEKLFF.

The chain couples TRBV19 to TRBJ1-2, with no clear D. Germline V CDR1 and CDR2: LNHDA, SQIVND (reference sequence). The CDR3 is made up of 12 amino acids. V was shortened by 3 bases and J by 2 bases, with 4 bases between the two germline ends. The CDR3 spells CASSMRNYGYTF. CDR3 bases: TGTGCCAGTAGTATGAGAAACTATGGCTACACCTTC.

The chain joins TRBV6-4 to TRBJ1-2, with a tentative D call TRBD1 (6 bases). This CDR3 has 15 residues. The germline CDR1 and CDR2 sequences are MRHNA and SNTAGT. With 0 bases removed from V and 8 bases from J, the gap between germline ends came to 16 bases. The CDR3 here is CASSDSNRASQGYTF. CDR3 DNA: TGTGCCAGCAGTGACTCGAACAGGGCATCCCAAGGCTACACCTTC.

The rearrangement uses TRBV19 and TRBJ1-5; 11 nucleotides align to TRBD1. CDR3 length: 15 amino acids. CDR1 LNHDA and CDR2 SQIVND come from the germline V gene (reference sequence). V shed 3 bases, J shed 5 bases, and the junction held 3 bases outside the gene matches. This CDR3 reads CASSIGDRGYQPQHF. The CDR3 DNA is TGTGCCAGTAGTATCGGGGACAGGGGGTATCAGCCCCAGCATTTT.

V gene TRBV7-8 combines with J gene TRBJ1-5; the D gene is possibly TRBD1 (6 bases). The CDR3 consists of 16 residues. The ends were cut back, 3 bases at V and 6 bases at J, with 18 bases in the middle. The germline CDR1 and CDR2 sequences are SGHVS and FQNEAQ. The CDR3 bases are TGTGCCAGCAGCTTCCTCCGGGACATTGGTAGTCAGCCCCAGCATTTT. Its translation: CASSFLRDIGSQPQHF.

The V and J genes are TRBV9 and TRBJ1-1; weak D call: TRBD1 (6 bases). V was pared by 3 bases and J by 7 bases, with 13 bases between. This CDR3 comprises 13 residues. Germline CDR1 SGDLS, CDR2 YYNGEE. CDR3 nucleotides: TGTGCCAGCAGCGGAACAGGGTCGTTTGAAGCTTTCTTT. It codes for CASSGTGSFEAFF.

V is TRBV9 and J is TRBJ1-1; 8 nucleotides align to TRBD1. Germline assignment: CDR1 SGDLS and CDR2 YYNGEE. There are 17 residues in the CDR3. Trimming at V came to 0 bases and at J to 4 bases, leaving 11 bases not matched to a gene. The CDR3 nucleotides are TGTGCCAGCAGCGTAGATGAATGGGCAGGGGGCTTCACTGAAGCTTTCTTT. This sequence encodes CASSVDEWAGGFTEAFF.

The CDR3 protein is CASSSSKGANEKLFF. CDR3 nucleotide sequence: TGTGCCAGCTCAAGTTCAAAGGGGGCTAATGAAAAACTGTTTTTT. The rearrangement links TRBV18 to TRBJ1-4; D might be TRBD1 (6 bases). The germline CDR1 and CDR2 sequences are KGHSH and LQKENI. V was cut by 5 bases and J by 3 bases, with 13 bases left in between. The CDR3 is made up of 15 amino acids.

This clone was seen at least ten times. V and J are TRBV4-1 and TRBJ2-1; 10 bases are shared with TRBD2. Per the germline V gene, CDR1 is MGHRA and CDR2 is YSYEKL. The V gene end was trimmed by 2 bases and the J gene end by 5 bases; junction bases not matched to a gene: 6. The length of the CDR3 is 16 residues. The CDR3 coding sequence is TGCGCCAGCAGCCAACCCAGGACTAGCGGCCACAATGAGCAGTTCTTC. Amino acid sequence: CASSQPRTSGHNEQFF.

The rearrangement links TRBV19 to TRBJ2-7, with 8 bases aligning to TRBD1. The ends lost 4 bases at V and 3 bases at J; junction bases unmatched: 5. The CDR3 runs to 14 residues. Germline V gives CDR1 LNHDA, CDR2 SQIVND (reference sequence). The CDR3 DNA follows: TGTGCCAGTAGTACCCAGGGGGCGGACTACGAGCAGTACTTC. Encoded protein: CASSTQGADYEQYF.

This clone was seen just once. V is TRBV6-5 and J is TRBJ1-6, with 7 positions matching TRBD1. Germline V CDR1 and CDR2: MNHEY, SVGAGI. The CDR3 is made up of 14 amino acids. V trimming: 5 bases; J trimming: 9 bases; junction bases outside the gene matches: 7. CDR3 amino acids: CASSRRGVSSPLHF. CDR3 in DNA: TGTGCCAGCAGTCGCAGGGGGGTTAGTTCACCCCTCCACTTT.

This rearrangement joins TRBV10-3 to TRBJ2-7; D is uncertain. The germline CDR1 and CDR2 sequences are ENHRY and SYGVKD. Trimming pared 1 base from V and 3 bases from J, leaving 7 bases between. This CDR3 is 13 amino acids long. The CDR3 nucleotides read TGTGCCATCAGTGAGTTCCAGAACTACGAGCAGTACTTC. This encodes CAISEFQNYEQYF.

The chain employs TRBV5-4 and TRBJ2-5; TRBD2 is a possible D gene (6 bases). With 1 base removed from V and 4 bases from J, the gap between germline ends came to 11 bases. The CDR3 extends over 14 amino acids. Germline V gene lookup returns CDR1 SGHNT and CDR2 YYREEE (reference sequence). This chain's CDR3 is CASSLPGRGETQYF. CDR3 coding DNA: TGTGCCAGCAGCTTGCCAGGGCGGGGAGAGACCCAGTACTTC.

The chain combines TRBV2 with TRBJ2-5; possibly TRBD2 for D (5 bases). Per the germline V gene, CDR1 is SNHLY and CDR2 is FYNNEI. The CDR3 runs to 14 residues. The ends were cut back, 4 bases at V and 2 bases at J, with 11 bases in the middle. DNA for the CDR3: TGTGCCAGCAGTGTCGGGAAGGGACAAGAGACCCAGTACTTC. This gives the protein CASSVGKGQETQYF.

The chain couples TRBV30 to TRBJ2-6, with TRBD1 matching over 7 bases. The CDR3 totals 17 residues. CDR1 and CDR2 from the germline V gene are GTSNPN and SVGIG (reference sequence). Losses at the gene ends were 0 bases for V and 1 base for J; bases not matched to a gene: 6. CDR3 loop: CAWSVRDSGSGANVLTF. CDR3 coding DNA: TGTGCCTGGAGTGTACGGGACAGCGGATCTGGGGCCAACGTCCTGACTTTC. The full variable domain, rest sourced from reference TRBV30 and TRBJ2-6, is SQTIHQWPATLVQPVGSPLSLECTVEGTSNPNLYWYRQAAGRGLQLLFYSVGIGQISSEVPQNLSASRPQDRQFILSSKKLLLSDSGFYLCAWSVRDSGSGANVLTFGAGSRLTVL.

The gene calls are TRBV12-3 or TRBV12-4 and TRBJ1-6; D is undetermined. V lost 2 bases, J lost 9 bases, and 8 bases lay in between. This CDR3 comprises 13 residues. The CDR3 DNA reads as TGTGCCAGCAGTTTAATGCGGGGTTCACCCCTCCACTTT. This codes for CASSLMRGSPLHF.

This chain uses TRBV19 with TRBJ1-1; D call uncertain. Trimming took 7 bases from V and 0 from J, leaving 12 bases between them. Per the germline V gene, CDR1 is LNHDA and CDR2 is SQIVND (reference sequence). This CDR3 spans 14 amino acids. CDR3 loop: CASTRGELNTEAFF. CDR3 bases: TGTGCCAGTACCCGGGGTGAATTGAACACTGAAGCTTTCTTT.